The 21 T cell receptor beta chains given below trace back to one sample, sequenced in a study of blood T cell repertoires in COVID-19 (dated by TCRdb to the early 2020s). Receptor libraries were prepared by the immunoSEQ multiplex PCR assay. The clones in this table, taken by TCRdb from immuneACCESS, are in-frame only. Not every clone is retained; where verified, under half of the shortfall comes from an unresolved V gene, and the cause of the rest is unknown. This sample holds 360,000 or so clones; about nine tenths were observed only once. The biggest ten clones account for approximately 1% of the sample. The sequencing input was PBMCs or T cells enriched from blood (not recorded which). The receptors stem from a woman in her twenties or thirties who had been exposed to COVID-19.

Notes on this clone: This sample includes further DNA sequences coding for the same CDR3. CDR3 sequence: CASSLVEGRGYTF. For the CDR3, the DNA is TGTGCCAGCAGCTTAGTCGAGGGGAGGGGCTACACCTTC. The rearrangement links TRBV7-9 to TRBJ1-2, with a weak D call TRBD1 (5 bases). V was shortened by 1 base and J by 8 bases, with 11 bases between the two germline ends. This CDR3 has 13 residues. Germline V gives CDR1 SEHNR, CDR2 FQNEAQ (reference sequence).

This sequence joins TRBV21-1 and TRBJ2-6; the table assigns TRBD2, which was not confirmed against the DNA. TRBV21-1 is listed as a pseudogene. This CDR3 is built from 17 residues. The CDR3 nucleotides are TGTGCCAGCAGCATGGACATACCGGGGGGTGGGGCCAACGTCCTGACTTTC. Translating gives CASSMDIPGGGANVLTF.

Written as DNA, the CDR3 is TGTGCCAGCTCACCACAGGGGTCCGGGGAGCTGTTTTTT. It codes for CASSPQGSGELFF. The rearrangement joins TRBV18 to TRBJ2-2, with D possibly matching TRBD1 (5 bases). Germline V gives CDR1 KGHSH, CDR2 LQKENI. The germline V and J ends were trimmed by 1 base and 6 bases, with 6 bases remaining between them. This CDR3 has 13 residues.

The rearrangement joins TRBV7-2 to TRBJ2-5, with D perhaps TRBD1 (6 bases). Germline loops: CDR1 SGHTA, CDR2 FQGNSA. Trimming pared 5 bases from V and 1 base from J, leaving 11 bases between. CDR3 length equals 14 residues. This CDR3 reads CASSTGTFQETQYF. In DNA, the CDR3 is TGTGCCAGCAGCACAGGGACATTCCAAGAGACCCAGTACTTC.

V gene TRBV7-2 combines with J gene TRBJ2-7, with D perhaps matching TRBD2 (6 bases). From germline, CDR1 is SGHTA and CDR2 FQGNSA. With 3 bases removed from V and 1 base from J, the gap between germline ends came to 10 bases. CDR3 length: 14 amino acids. CDR3 amino acids: CASSFWRDSYEQYF. The CDR3 DNA follows: TGTGCCAGCAGCTTTTGGAGGGATTCCTACGAGCAGTACTTC. The full variable domain, in which reference TRBV7-2 and TRBJ2-7 provide the parts outside the CDR3, is GAGVSQSPSNKVTEKGKDVELRCDPISGHTALYWYRQSLGQGLEFLIYFQGNSAPDKSGLPSDRFSAERTGGSVSTLTIQRTQQEDSAVYLCASSFWRDSYEQYFGPGTRLTVT.

The chain joins TRBV28 to TRBJ2-2; D gene unclear. CDR1 is MDHEN, CDR2 SYDVKM, per germline. The V and J ends lost 6 bases and 2 bases respectively, with 10 bases between them. CDR3 length: 14 residues. CDR3 in DNA: TGTGCCAGCAGACTCGACTTTAACACCGGGGAGCTGTTTTTT. Its translation is CASRLDFNTGELFF.

CDR3 DNA sequence: TGTGCCAGCAGTAATTGGAGATTAGGGGAGCTGTTTTTT. Residues: CASSNWRLGELFF. V usage is TRBV6-6 and J usage is TRBJ2-2; no clear D. The V gene lost 5 bases and the J gene lost 8 bases, with 12 bases spanning the gap. The CDR3 contains 13 residues. From germline, CDR1 is MNHNY and CDR2 SVGAGI (reference sequence).

The chain couples TRBV13 to TRBJ2-2, with 14 bases lining up with TRBD2. Germline lookup yields CDR1 PRHDT and CDR2 FYEKMQ (reference sequence). Unmatched junction bases numbered 11, after V lost 4 bases and J lost 1 base. This CDR3 spans 20 amino acids. CDR3 amino acids: CASSSLLGLAGAVNTGELFF. In nucleotides, the CDR3 is TGTGCCAGCAGCTCCCTTCTGGGACTAGCGGGAGCGGTGAACACCGGGGAGCTGTTTTTT. Variable domain in full (rest from reference TRBV13 and TRBJ2-2): AAGVIQSPRHLIKEKRETATLKCYPIPRHDTVYWYQQGPGQDPQFLISFYEKMQSDKGSIPDRFSAQQFSDYHSELNMSSLELGDSALYFCASSSLLGLAGAVNTGELFFGEGSRLTVL.

The chain links TRBV3-1 (or the pseudogene TRBV3-2) to TRBJ1-1; no firm D call. The germline V and J ends were trimmed by 1 base and 5 bases, with 11 bases remaining between them. Germline V CDR1 and CDR2: LGHDT, YNNKEL (reference sequence). This CDR3 has 14 amino acids. CDR3 sequence: CASSQGLGDTEAFF. The CDR3 region has the DNA TGTGCCAGCAGCCAAGGGCTGGGAGATACTGAAGCTTTCTTT.

The genes are TRBV3-1 (or the pseudogene TRBV3-2) and TRBJ1-6; the D gene is possibly TRBD1 (6 bases). Trimming cost V 3 bases and J 11 bases, with 14 bases left between them. The CDR3 is 14 amino acids. CDR1 and CDR2 (germline): LGHDT, YNNKEL (reference sequence). CDR3 DNA sequence: TGTGCCAGCAGCCATCAACAGGGAGACACACCCCTCCACTTT. Translated, it gives CASSHQQGDTPLHF.

This clone was recorded once. This rearrangement joins TRBV28 to TRBJ1-3, with 7 bases lining up with TRBD1. Trimming took 8 bases from V and 8 from J; bases not matched to a gene: 6. The CDR3 loop spans 12 amino acids. Germline V gene lookup returns CDR1 MDHEN and CDR2 SYDVKM. This chain's CDR3 is CASQGGWDTIYF. The CDR3 DNA is TGTGCCAGCCAGGGGGGCTGGGACACCATATATTTT.

As DNA, the CDR3 is TGTGCCAGCAGTTTAGCCAGGGGGTTGGATGGCTACACCTTC. It specifies CASSLARGLDGYTF. The J gene is TRBJ1-2, the V gene TRBV28, with TRBD1 matching 7 bases. Trimming took 2 bases from V and 6 from J; bases not matched to a gene: 6. CDR3 size: 14 residues. Germline V gene lookup returns CDR1 MDHEN and CDR2 SYDVKM.

The chain links TRBV9 to TRBJ2-1; 9 bases map to TRBD2. V shed 0 bases, J shed 5 bases, and the junction held 12 bases outside the gene matches. Germline assignment: CDR1 SGDLS and CDR2 YYNGEE. The CDR3 totals 18 residues. As DNA, the CDR3 is TGTGCCAGCAGCGTAGCCTCTAGCGGGACACCCCTGGACAATGAGCAGTTCTTC. Amino acid sequence: CASSVASSGTPLDNEQFF.

The genes are TRBV10-1 and TRBJ2-1, with D possibly matching TRBD2 (6 bases). The CDR3 loop spans 17 amino acids. CDR1 and CDR2 (germline): WNHNN, SYGVQD (reference sequence). V lost 1 base and J 0 bases, leaving 13 bases between the germline ends. CDR3 in amino acids: CASSELGSGRSYNEQFF. CDR3 nucleotides: TGCGCCAGCAGTGAGTTAGGTAGCGGCCGCTCCTACAATGAGCAGTTCTTC.

This clone was found a few times. The chain links TRBV7-2 to TRBJ2-7, with D perhaps TRBD2 (6 bases). V gave up 2 bases and J gave up 3 bases, with 14 bases separating them. This CDR3 has 15 residues. Germline CDR1 SGHTA, CDR2 FQGNSA. In DNA, the CDR3 is TGTGCCAGCAGCTTACTAGCGACCCGAAACTACGAGCAGTACTTC. This gives the protein CASSLLATRNYEQYF.

The V gene is TRBV19, the J gene TRBJ1-5, with D tentatively TRBD1 (5 bases). Germline lookup yields CDR1 LNHDA and CDR2 SQIVND (reference sequence). Trimming stripped 7 bases from V and 0 bases from J, with 13 bases between. The CDR3 consists of 15 residues. The CDR3 nucleotides are TGTGCCAGTAACCCGACGGGGGATAGCAATCAGCCCCAGCATTTT. Its translation: CASNPTGDSNQPQHF.

V gene TRBV7-9 combines with J gene TRBJ2-5; the match to TRBD2 covers 12 bases. From germline, CDR1 is SEHNR and CDR2 FQNEAQ (reference sequence). J lost 5 bases, V lost 1 base, and 8 bases had no gene match. CDR3 length equals 17 residues. The CDR3 DNA reads as TGTGCCAGCAGCTTAGGGCCCGGACTAGCGGGACTGGAGACCCAGTACTTC. It encodes CASSLGPGLAGLETQYF.

The chain links TRBV14 to TRBJ2-6; D is ambiguous. The ends were cut back, 0 bases at V and 4 bases at J, with 13 bases in the middle. Germline CDR1 is SGHDN and CDR2 is FVKESK. This CDR3 has 17 residues. CDR3 sequence reads: CASSQDLAETGANVLTF. The CDR3 nucleotides read TGTGCCAGCAGCCAAGATCTGGCGGAAACCGGGGCCAACGTCCTGACTTTC.

This clone was found a few times. V gene TRBV24-1 combines with J gene TRBJ1-4; unclear D gene. V lost 5 bases and J lost 4, with 7 bases in between. Germline assignment: CDR1 KGHDR and CDR2 SFDVKD. The CDR3 extends over 13 amino acids. CDR3 sequence (DNA): TGTGCCACCAGTGGACGGGGTAATGAAAAACTGTTTTTT. This gives the protein CATSGRGNEKLFF.

The V gene is TRBV7-2, the J gene TRBJ2-7; TRBD1 matches 7 bases. Germline lookup yields CDR1 SGHTA and CDR2 FQGNSA. This CDR3 is 14 amino acids long. V lost 5 bases and J lost 2; bases outside the gene matches: 6. CDR3 DNA sequence: TGTGCCAGCAGCCACCTGGGACAGACCTACGAGCAGTACTTC. As protein: CASSHLGQTYEQYF. The whole variable domain, filled in from reference TRBV7-2 and TRBJ2-7, reads GAGVSQSPSNKVTEKGKDVELRCDPISGHTALYWYRQSLGQGLEFLIYFQGNSAPDKSGLPSDRFSAERTGGSVSTLTIQRTQQEDSAVYLCASSHLGQTYEQYFGPGTRLTVT.

J is TRBJ2-2 and V is TRBV27; no definite D call. This CDR3 contains 14 residues. The V and J ends lost 2 bases and 6 bases respectively, with 10 bases between them. Germline V CDR1 and CDR2: MNHEY, SMNVEV (reference sequence). CDR3 protein: CASSLSISAGELFF. The CDR3 coding sequence is TGTGCCAGCAGTTTAAGTATTAGTGCCGGGGAGCTGTTTTTT.